A single sample is the source of the 30 T cell receptor beta chains below, sequenced in a study of PD-1 blockade in classical Hodgkin lymphoma. Some clones are missing from TCRdb's copy, which holds only in-frame ones; the method was immunoSEQ multiplex PCR. Of approximately 7,300 clones in the sample, 77% were seen once. The time point here: cycle 4 day 1 (C4D1), after 6 weeks of nivolumab. In every patient, relapse followed autologous stem cell transplantation, while exposure to brentuximab vedotin differed. It was by magnetic negative selection that CD8+ T cells were isolated from thawed PBMCs. The sample was CD8+ T cells from blood, taken before the fourth cycle of nivolumab. These receptors all come from a human donor with classical Hodgkin lymphoma.

The rearrangement uses TRBV9 and TRBJ2-7; D may correspond to TRBD1 or TRBD2 (5 bases each). Germline CDR1 is SGDLS and CDR2 is YYNGEE. Trimming stripped 4 bases from V and 3 bases from J, with 14 bases between. CDR3 length: 14 amino acids. The CDR3 spells CASSLVGRHYEQYF. In DNA, the CDR3 is TGTGCCAGCAGCTTGGTGGGACGGCACTACGAGCAGTACTTC.

The V call is TRBV11-2, the J call TRBJ2-7, with TRBD2 identical over 7 bases. The J segment lost 3 bases and the V segment lost 6 bases, leaving 17 bases of the junction unmatched. The CDR3 is 17 residues long. Per germline, CDR1 SGHAT and CDR2 FQNNGV. This CDR3 reads CASSLEGGLGRYYEQYF. As DNA, the CDR3 is TGTGCCAGCAGTCTAGAGGGAGGGCTAGGGCGGTACTACGAGCAGTACTTC.

As regards this clone: A read error may produce the germline difference seen at one junction end. This rearrangement joins TRBV5-4 to TRBJ1-3; weak D call: TRBD1 (5 bases). CDR3 length: 15 residues. Germline CDR1 reads SGHNT; CDR2 reads YYREEE (reference sequence). The CDR3 spells CASSQDRDSSSLLYF. In DNA, the CDR3 is TGCGCCAGCAGCCAAGACCGGGACTCCAGCTCCCTTTTATATTTT. The full variable domain, in which reference TRBV5-4 and TRBJ1-3 provide the parts outside the CDR3, is ETGVTQSPTHLIKTRGQQVTLRCSSQSGHNTVSWYQQALGQGPQFIFQYYREEENGRGNFPPRFSGLQFPNYSSELNVNALELDDSALYLCASSQDRDSSSLLYFGEGSWLTVV.

J is TRBJ1-4 and V is TRBV18; 9 bases agree with TRBD1. CDR3 length equals 15 residues. The ends lost 2 bases at V and 8 bases at J; junction bases unmatched: 6. The V gene's germline CDR1 is KGHSH and CDR2 LQKENI. CDR3 sequence: CASSPMGDRVEKLFF. The CDR3 DNA is TGTGCCAGCTCACCAATGGGGGACAGGGTAGAAAAACTGTTTTTT.

V is TRBV16 and J is TRBJ1-2; no reliable D call. This CDR3 has 18 amino acids. V lost 7 bases and J lost 1, with 25 bases in between. CDR1 is KGHSY, CDR2 FQNENV, per germline. The CDR3 bases are TGTGCCAGCAACCCCGCGGACGGGAAAGAGAGATTTAACTATGGCTACACCTTC. It yields the protein CASNPADGKERFNYGYTF. Full variable domain (missing parts from reference TRBV16 and TRBJ1-2): GEEVAQTPKHLVRGEGQKAKLYCAPIKGHSYVFWYQQVLKNEFKFLISFQNENVFDETGMPKERFSAKCLPNSPCSLEIQATKLEDSAVYFCASNPADGKERFNYGYTFGSGTRLTVV.

This chain connects TRBV13 to TRBJ1-1; no clear D gene. Trimming cost V 1 base and J 4 bases, with 10 bases left between them. There are 14 residues in the CDR3. The germline V gene encodes CDR1 PRHDT and CDR2 FYEKMQ (reference sequence). CDR3 sequence reads: CASSLEGGGTEAFF. The CDR3 nucleotides read TGTGCCAGCAGCTTAGAGGGAGGTGGCACTGAAGCTTTCTTT.

This sequence joins TRBV7-9 and TRBJ1-5; D not resolved. The CDR3 runs 12 residues. V was clipped by 3 bases and J by 6 bases, with 6 bases between them. Per germline, CDR1 SEHNR and CDR2 FQNEAQ (reference sequence). CDR3 sequence: CASSFFGQPQHF. Here the CDR3 DNA reads TGTGCCAGCAGCTTTTTCGGTCAGCCCCAGCATTTT.

The chain recombines TRBV4-1 with TRBJ2-2; 8 bases are a match to TRBD1. This CDR3 is 15 amino acids long. The junction had 6 bases not matched to a gene; V was cut back by 3 bases and J by 6 bases. CDR1 is MGHRA and CDR2 is YSYEKL in the germline V gene. The CDR3 nucleotides read TGCGCCAGCAGCCACCGACAGGGGTGGGCCGGGGAGCTGTTTTTT. Protein: CASSHRQGWAGELFF.

J is TRBJ2-7 and V is TRBV4-3; D is ambiguous. CDR3 length: 15 amino acids. V was shortened by 0 bases and J by 3 bases, with 12 bases between the two germline ends. CDR1 LGHNA and CDR2 YSLEER come from the germline V gene. The CDR3 DNA is TGCGCCAGCAGCCAAGATTGGACGGTAAACTACGAGCAGTACTTC. This codes for CASSQDWTVNYEQYF.

The V call is TRBV19, the J call TRBJ1-6, with TRBD1 matching 11 bases. Germline CDR1 is LNHDA and CDR2 is SQIVND (reference sequence). CDR3 length equals 15 residues. V gave up 1 base and J gave up 8 bases; unmatched junction bases: 1. For the CDR3, the DNA is TGTGCCAGTAGTATAGCGGACAGGGGGCATTCACCCCTCCACTTT. Amino acid sequence: CASSIADRGHSPLHF.

J is TRBJ2-1 and V is TRBV11-2; TRBD1 agrees at 10 bases. The CDR3 is 17 amino acids. Per the germline V gene, CDR1 is SGHAT and CDR2 is FQNNGV. V lost 1 base to trimming and J lost 3 bases; unmatched junction nucleotides: 6. The CDR3 spells CASSLGRGTGDYNEQFF. The DNA of the CDR3 is TGTGCCAGCAGCTTAGGAAGAGGGACAGGGGACTACAATGAGCAGTTCTTC.

The CDR3: CASHTGFEAFF. Here the CDR3 DNA reads TGTGCCAGCCATACAGGGTTTGAAGCTTTCTTT. The chain recombines TRBV6-6 with TRBJ1-1; possibly TRBD1 for D (6 bases). Germline assignment: CDR1 MNHNY and CDR2 SVGAGI (reference sequence). The V and J ends lost 8 bases and 7 bases respectively, with 11 bases between them. This CDR3 is 11 amino acids long.

The V and J genes are TRBV9 and TRBJ1-3; D remains ambiguous. The germline gives CDR1 SGDLS, CDR2 YYNGEE. This CDR3 region has 14 residues. V dropped 3 bases and J dropped 0 bases, with 7 bases sitting between them. CDR3 in amino acids: CASSAGSSGNTIYF. CDR3 in DNA: TGTGCCAGCAGCGCCGGGAGCTCTGGAAACACCATATATTTT.

The chain employs TRBV11-2 and TRBJ1-1; the match to TRBD1 covers 11 bases. V lost 7 bases to trimming and J lost 10 bases; unmatched junction nucleotides: 11. Germline V gene lookup returns CDR1 SGHAT and CDR2 FQNNGV. The CDR3 has 14 amino acids. In DNA, the CDR3 is TGTGCCAGCAACGTCGGACAGGGGGCGCGGGTAGCTTTCTTT. Translating gives CASNVGQGARVAFF.

The rearrangement links TRBV10-2 to TRBJ2-7, with unresolved D. V was trimmed by 2 bases and J by 1 base, leaving 9 bases between them. The CDR3 is 14 residues long. Looked up from germline, CDR1 is WSHSY and CDR2 is SAAADI. CDR3 region: CASSEPGLSYEQYF. Here the CDR3 DNA reads TGCGCCAGCAGTGAGCCGGGCCTTTCCTACGAGCAGTACTTC.

In this sample, this clone turned up once. The chain recombines TRBV25-1 with TRBJ1-6; TRBD1 might be the D (5 bases). The CDR3 is made up of 15 amino acids. Germline CDR1 and CDR2: MGHDK and SYGVNS. V lost 3 bases and J 7 bases, leaving 13 bases between the germline ends. Here the CDR3 reads CASSDGAGGNSPLHF. The CDR3 nucleotides are TGTGCCAGCAGTGACGGGGCAGGTGGAAATTCACCCCTCCACTTT.

The V call is TRBV4-1, the J call TRBJ2-2; 11 bases align to TRBD1. This CDR3 is 17 amino acids long. Germline CDR1 MGHRA, CDR2 YSYEKL. V lost 2 bases to trimming and J lost 7 bases; unmatched junction nucleotides: 9. CDR3 nucleotides: TGCGCCAGCAGCCAATCGGACAGGGGGCTGCGGGGCGGGGAGCTGTTTTTT. Protein: CASSQSDRGLRGGELFF.

The V call is TRBV11-3, the J call TRBJ2-7, with a possible D match to TRBD1 (6 bases). The germline V and J ends were trimmed by 4 bases and 3 bases, with 13 bases remaining between them. The CDR3 length is 14 residues. The germline gives CDR1 SGHNT, CDR2 YENEEA. The CDR3 coding sequence is TGTGCCAGCAGCTCGACAGGCAATTTCTACGAGCAGTACTTC. The encoded protein is CASSSTGNFYEQYF.

The gene calls are TRBV6-1 and TRBJ1-5; weak D call: TRBD1 (5 bases). This CDR3 comprises 15 residues. Per the germline V gene, CDR1 is MNHNS and CDR2 is SASEGT. V was trimmed by 4 bases and J by 4 bases, leaving 14 bases between them. The CDR3 nucleotides read TGTGCCAGCAGTGCCCGGGACGTTCAGAATCAGCCCCAGCATTTT. It encodes CASSARDVQNQPQHF.

This clone has just one count. This probably arose from a read error, given a far larger clone one base away. This sample includes further DNA sequences coding for the same CDR3. This chain connects TRBV5-4 to TRBJ1-2, with a weak D call TRBD1 (6 bases). The germline gives CDR1 SGHNT, CDR2 YYREEE (reference sequence). V was trimmed by 3 bases and J by 4 bases, leaving 10 bases between them. The CDR3 is made up of 13 amino acids. This CDR3 is CASSWDKSYGYTF. The CDR3, as DNA: TGTGCCAGCAGCTGGGACAAGTCCTATGGCTACACCTTC.

As regards this clone: Other nucleotide sequences in the sample specify the same CDR3. The J gene is TRBJ2-1, the V gene TRBV4-1, with TRBD2 matching 7 bases. Per germline, CDR1 MGHRA and CDR2 YSYEKL. V trimming: 2 bases; J trimming: 6 bases; junction bases outside the gene matches: 7. The length of the CDR3 is 15 residues. CDR3 nucleotides: TGCGCCAGCAGCCAACGGGGCGGGAGTATCAATGAGCAGTTCTTC. Protein product: CASSQRGGSINEQFF.

The V gene is TRBV4-2, the J gene TRBJ2-7; TRBD2 matches at 7 bases. The germline gives CDR1 LGHNA, CDR2 YNFKEQ. This CDR3 comprises 16 residues. The junction had 9 bases not matched to a gene; V was cut back by 0 bases and J by 4 bases. This CDR3 is CASSQEALADFYEQYF. The CDR3 DNA follows: TGTGCCAGCAGCCAAGAAGCCCTAGCGGACTTTTACGAGCAGTACTTC.

This clone was recorded a few times. V is TRBV6-5 and J is TRBJ1-1; maybe TRBD1 (5 bases). This CDR3 is built from 13 residues. Looked up from germline, CDR1 is MNHEY and CDR2 is SVGAGI. The V end lost 2 bases, the J end lost 7 bases, and 11 bases lay between the germline ends. CDR3 DNA sequence: TGTGCCAGCAGTTACATGGTAGGGGTTGAAGCTTTCTTT. Translated, it gives CASSYMVGVEAFF.

This clone appeared once. V and J are TRBV4-1 and TRBJ2-3; 9 bases line up with TRBD2. With 2 bases clipped from V and 0 bases from J, the junction kept 12 bases outside the gene matches. Germline V gene data show CDR1 as MGHRA and CDR2 as YSYEKL. This CDR3 comprises 19 residues. DNA of the CDR3: TGCGCCAGCAGCCAAATTTCCCTCAGCGGGGGGCGTAGCACAGATACGCAGTATTTT. It specifies CASSQISLSGGRSTDTQYF.

V is TRBV18 and J is TRBJ2-5, with D possibly TRBD1 on 5 matching bases. CDR1 KGHSH and CDR2 LQKENI come from the germline V gene. This CDR3 spans 13 amino acids. V was shortened by 2 bases and J by 6 bases, with 10 bases between the two germline ends. The CDR3 DNA sequence: TGTGCCAGCTCACCAGAAGGGGTGAAGACCCAGTACTTC. Translation gives CASSPEGVKTQYF.

The chain combines TRBV28 with TRBJ1-2; unclear D gene. V lost 3 bases to trimming and J lost 4 bases, with 12 bases between them. The CDR3 has 14 amino acids. The germline V gene has CDR1 MDHEN and CDR2 SYDVKM. Written as DNA, the CDR3 is TGTGCCAGCAGTTTCGACCTCTCAGGCTATGGCTACACCTTC. Protein: CASSFDLSGYGYTF.

The chain joins TRBV27 to TRBJ2-2; D is possibly TRBD2 (5 bases). The CDR3 totals 19 residues. Between the trimmed V and J ends, which lost 6 bases and 4 bases, there was a span of 27 bases. From germline, CDR1 is MNHEY and CDR2 SMNVEV (reference sequence). The CDR3 sequence is CASSRRLRLLGLSTGELFF. The CDR3 nucleotides read TGTGCCAGCAGCCGCCGACTAAGACTATTGGGGTTAAGCACCGGGGAGCTGTTTTTT.

The chain employs TRBV4-3 and TRBJ1-1; the D gene is possibly TRBD1 (5 bases). Germline lookup yields CDR1 LGHNA and CDR2 YSLEER. Trimming removed 0 bases at V and 3 bases at J, with 11 bases between. There are 15 residues in the CDR3. The CDR3 protein is CASSQDIIGDTEAFF. In DNA form, the CDR3 reads TGCGCCAGCAGCCAAGATATAATAGGGGACACTGAAGCTTTCTTT.

The genes are TRBV18 and TRBJ2-1, with D unresolved. CDR1 and CDR2 (germline): KGHSH, LQKENI. The CDR3 spans 14 residues. V was trimmed by 4 bases and J by 1 base, leaving 8 bases between them. CDR3 nucleotide sequence: TGTGCCAGCTCACGGTACCTTTCCTACAATGAGCAGTTCTTC. It is translated as CASSRYLSYNEQFF.

The chain employs TRBV27 and TRBJ2-7; D is ambiguous. The CDR3 extends over 15 amino acids. Trimming took off 2 bases at V and 7 bases at J, with 18 bases between the two ends. Looked up from germline, CDR1 is MNHEY and CDR2 is SMNVEV (reference sequence). CDR3: CASSLMRSPIYEQYF. CDR3 coding DNA: TGTGCCAGCAGTTTAATGAGGAGCCCCATCTATGAGCAGTACTTC.